Here is one T cell receptor beta chain with its context. Its antigen is unidentified. This entry is derived from a study of T-cell reconstitution after alpha-beta-depleted transplantation in children. Study-wide points: There were reportedly several hundred expanded graft clones from which alpha-beta T cells came about two months after transplant. Some patients' high day-60 TCRbeta diversity was traced to surviving recipient T cells and thymic progenitors. T-cell numbers and diversity, one year after transplant, stemmed largely from T cells that were newly produced.

TCRbeta library construction was performed incorporating unique molecular identifiers. TCRdb reanalysed the PCR reads using MiXCR and keeps one entry per CDR3 protein. The repertoire includes roughly 490,000 distinct CDR3 sequences, approximately 10% of them detected once, and 12% to 15% sits in the top ten. The source is a female patient aged 2-10 years who had a stem cell transplant for aplastic anemia, so the T cells may come from the graft donor. Sequencing used PBMCs, mostly from graft donor cells, obtained 180 days after TCRalphabeta/CD19-depleted stem cell transplant.

CDR3 nucleotide sequence: TGCAGTGCTAGTGGGACAGGCGGCTCGGAGACCCAGTACTTC. This gives the protein CSASGTGGSETQYF. The chain couples TRBV20-1 to TRBJ2-5, with 8 nucleotides matching TRBD1. Germline V gene data show CDR1 as DFQATT and CDR2 as SNEGSKA (reference sequence). The CDR3 is 14 amino acids. J was trimmed by 5 bases and V by 3 bases; bases with no gene match: 8.